These 25 T cell receptor beta chains originate from one sample sequenced in a study of cytomegalovirus exposure and HLA in healthy donors (dated by TCRdb to 2017 to 2019). Preparation of the library involved the immunoSEQ multiplex PCR assay. The multiplex PCR relied on a mix of 60 forward primers for TCR Vbeta segments and 13 reverse primers for TCR Jbeta segments. TCRdb limited this immuneACCESS table to in-frame rearrangements with V and J called. A share of clones is missing; checked studies link under half to unresolved V genes, and the rest is unexplained. The sample table lists 50,000 to 60,000 clones, roughly 76% of them with a count of one. Clones ranked in the top ten supply about 2.5% of the sample. The sample consisted of PBMCs. These receptors all come from a woman aged 40-49 years in good health and CMV-seropositive.

The chain recombines TRBV28 with TRBJ1-5; TRBD1 matches 10 bases. The CDR3 runs to 15 residues. J lost 0 bases, V lost 6 bases, and 2 bases had no gene match. Germline CDR1 and CDR2: MDHEN and SYDVKM. The CDR3 reads CASRTGGISNQPQHF. The DNA for the CDR3 is TGTGCCAGCAGGACAGGGGGCATTAGCAATCAGCCCCAGCATTTT.

This clone was observed a few times. The rearrangement links TRBV2 to TRBJ2-7, with D tentatively TRBD1 (5 bases). From germline, CDR1 is SNHLY and CDR2 FYNNEI. V was cut by 8 bases and J by 4 bases, with 12 bases left in between. CDR3 size: 12 residues. The CDR3, as DNA: TGTGCCAGCCGACAGCCGAGTTACGAGCAGTACTTC. This translates into CASRQPSYEQYF. The whole variable domain, filled in from reference TRBV2 and TRBJ2-7, reads EPEVTQTPSHQVTQMGQEVILRCVPISNHLYFYWYRQILGQKVEFLVSFYNNEISEKSEIFDDQFSVERPDGSNFTLKIRSTKLEDSAMYFCASRQPSYEQYFGPGTRLTVT.

The rearrangement links TRBV5-6 to TRBJ2-1; tentatively, D is TRBD1 (5 bases). With 0 bases removed from V and 10 bases from J, the gap between germline ends came to 14 bases. CDR3 length equals 14 residues. The germline gives CDR1 SGHDT, CDR2 YYEEEE. The DNA of the CDR3 is TGTGCCAGCAGCTTGGCCGTGACAGCAACAGAGCAGTTCTTC. This gives the protein CASSLAVTATEQFF. Using reference TRBV5-6 and TRBJ2-1 for the parts outside the CDR3, the full variable domain is DAGVTQSPTHLIKTRGQQVTLRCSPKSGHDTVSWYQQALGQGPQFIFQYYEEEERQRGNFPDRFSGHQFPNYSSELNVNALLLGDSALYLCASSLAVTATEQFFGPGTRLTVL.

The chain combines TRBV18 with TRBJ2-7; TRBD1 matches at 7 bases. In germline, CDR1 is KGHSH, CDR2 LQKENI. V lost 6 bases, J lost 5 bases, and 10 bases stayed unmatched. This CDR3 has 14 amino acids. CDR3 sequence: CASSQDRLGDEQYF. The DNA of the CDR3 is TGTGCCAGCTCCCAGGACAGGTTGGGGGACGAGCAGTACTTC.

The chain is built from TRBV6-5 and TRBJ1-2; D gene unclear. The CDR3 totals 15 residues. V lost 0 bases and J 2 bases, leaving 10 bases between the germline ends. Germline-derived CDR1 and CDR2 are MNHEY and SVGAGI. CDR3 DNA sequence: TGTGCCAGCAGTTACTCGAGGGCGACCAACTATGGCTACACCTTC. Translating gives CASSYSRATNYGYTF.

V usage is TRBV7-6 and J usage is TRBJ2-7, with TRBD2 matching over 9 bases. J lost 9 bases, V lost 3 bases, and 9 bases had no gene match. Germline V lookup: CDR1 SGHVS, CDR2 FNYEAQ. CDR3 length equals 14 residues. The CDR3 region is CASSLSPSGEGQYF. The CDR3 nucleotides are TGTGCCAGCAGCTTGTCTCCTAGCGGGGAGGGGCAGTACTTC.

The V gene is TRBV27, the J gene TRBJ2-7; 11 bases are shared with TRBD2. This CDR3 spans 14 amino acids. V was pared by 6 bases and J by 2 bases, with 3 bases of the junction left unmatched. Germline V CDR1 and CDR2: MNHEY, SMNVEV (reference sequence). The CDR3 region has the DNA TGTGCCAGCAGGGGACTAGCGGAAACCTACGAGCAGTACTTC. Translating gives CASRGLAETYEQYF.

This clone was detected only a few times. This chain uses TRBV1 with TRBJ1-1; the D call in the table, TRBD1, was not verified against the DNA. TRBV1 has pseudogene status. The length of the CDR3 is 15 residues. CDR3 amino acids: CTSNHGATMNTEAFF. For the CDR3, the DNA is TGCACCAGCAACCATGGGGCGACCATGAACACTGAAGCTTTCTTT.

This rearrangement joins TRBV7-3 to TRBJ1-6; maybe TRBD1 (5 bases). In germline, CDR1 is SGHTA, CDR2 FQGTGA. The germline V and J ends were trimmed by 1 base and 5 bases, with 6 bases remaining between them. The CDR3 totals 14 residues. The CDR3, as DNA: TGTGCCAGCAGCTTAAGACAGAATAATTCACCCCTCCACTTT. Residues: CASSLRQNNSPLHF. The full variable domain, with the rest looked up from reference TRBV7-3 and TRBJ1-6, is GAGVSQTPSNKVTEKGKYVELRCDPISGHTALYWYRQSLGQGPEFLIYFQGTGAADDSGLPNDRFFAVRPEGSVSTLKIQRTERGDSAVYLCASSLRQNNSPLHFGNGTRLTVT.

The rearrangement joins TRBV15 to TRBJ2-7; 8 nucleotides match TRBD1. V lost 0 bases, J lost 1 base, and 2 bases stayed unmatched. CDR3 length: 15 amino acids. The germline V gene has CDR1 LNHNV and CDR2 YYDKDF (reference sequence). CDR3 residues: CATSREGDRSYEQYF. DNA for the CDR3: TGTGCCACCAGCAGAGAGGGGGACAGGTCCTACGAGCAGTACTTC. Combining the CDR3 with reference TRBV15 and TRBJ2-7 gives the whole variable domain DAMVIQNPRYQVTQFGKPVTLSCSQTLNHNVMYWYQQKSSQAPKLLFHYYDKDFNNEADTPDNFQSRRPNTSFCFLDIRSPGLGDTAMYLCATSREGDRSYEQYFGPGTRLTVT.

The DNA of the CDR3 is TGTGCCAGCAGCCAAGGGGGAGAAAACCAAGAGACCCAGTACTTC. Translation gives CASSQGGENQETQYF. This chain connects TRBV4-2 to TRBJ2-5; tentatively, D is TRBD2 (5 bases). This CDR3 has 15 amino acids. Trimming removed 1 base at V and 0 bases at J, with 9 bases between. Germline V gene data show CDR1 as LGHNA and CDR2 as YNFKEQ.

V gene TRBV4-1 combines with J gene TRBJ1-5; 7 bases are a match to TRBD1. The CDR3 totals 18 residues. CDR1 and CDR2 (germline): MGHRA, YSYEKL. V lost 3 bases, J lost 4 bases, and 15 bases stayed unmatched. The CDR3 spells CASSQPPGQMLGNQPQHF. The CDR3, as DNA: TGCGCCAGCAGCCAGCCCCCGGGACAGATGTTAGGAAATCAGCCCCAGCATTTT.

The chain recombines TRBV7-2 with TRBJ2-7; 9 bases line up with TRBD2. Germline V gives CDR1 SGHTA, CDR2 FQGNSA. The CDR3 is made up of 15 amino acids. V shed 5 bases, J shed 2 bases, and the junction held 7 bases outside the gene matches. CDR3 DNA: TGTGCCAGCAGCCCCCGCCTAGCGGGGACCTACGAGCAGTACTTC. It translates to CASSPRLAGTYEQYF.

The rearrangement links TRBV7-9 to TRBJ2-1; 12 bases are shared with TRBD2. CDR3 size: 15 residues. Trimming took 1 base from V and 7 from J; bases not matched to a gene: 2. The germline V gene encodes CDR1 SEHNR and CDR2 FQNEAQ (reference sequence). CDR3 amino acids: CASSLGGLAGNEQFF. As DNA, the CDR3 is TGTGCCAGCAGCTTAGGAGGACTAGCGGGGAATGAGCAGTTCTTC.

This clone was counted between two and nine times. The V gene is TRBV7-8, the J gene TRBJ2-5, with a tentative D call TRBD1 (6 bases). The germline CDR1 and CDR2 sequences are SGHVS and FQNEAQ. The CDR3 consists of 14 residues. The ends were cut back, 2 bases at V and 2 bases at J, with 9 bases in the middle. This CDR3 is CASSLSRGQETQYF. DNA of the CDR3: TGTGCCAGCAGCTTATCCAGGGGACAAGAGACCCAGTACTTC.

The rearrangement links TRBV4-2 to TRBJ1-2, with a possible D match to TRBD1 (5 bases). CDR1 and CDR2 from the germline V gene are LGHNA and YNFKEQ. The V and J ends lost 1 base and 0 bases respectively, with 9 bases between them. This CDR3 is built from 15 residues. The CDR3 sequence: CASSQAGGANYGYTF. The CDR3 nucleotides read TGTGCCAGCAGCCAAGCGGGGGGAGCTAACTATGGCTACACCTTC.

This clone was counted a few times. V and J are TRBV5-1 and TRBJ1-3; D possibly corresponds to TRBD1 (6 bases). The CDR3 length is 15 residues. From germline, CDR1 is SGHRS and CDR2 YFSETQ. Between the trimmed V and J ends, which lost 0 bases and 0 bases, there was a span of 7 bases. In DNA, the CDR3 is TGCGCCAGCAGCTTGGAGACAGGCTCTGGAAACACCATATATTTT. Translated, it gives CASSLETGSGNTIYF.

V gene TRBV2 combines with J gene TRBJ1-6, with 7 bases identical to TRBD1. Germline V gene data show CDR1 as SNHLY and CDR2 as FYNNEI. With 7 bases clipped from V and 0 bases from J, the junction kept 3 bases outside the gene matches. This CDR3 has 15 residues. CDR3 sequence (DNA): TGTGCCAGCAAGGGGGACAGCTCCTATAATTCACCCCTCCACTTT. This sequence encodes CASKGDSSYNSPLHF.

In its sample, this clone was seen a few times. The J gene is TRBJ1-2, the V gene TRBV5-4; no clear D gene. Trimming took off 7 bases at V and 3 bases at J, with 13 bases between the two ends. Germline V gives CDR1 SGHNT, CDR2 YYREEE (reference sequence). The CDR3 covers 13 residues. The CDR3 region has the DNA TGTGCCAGCTGCCTCAAGGCGGACTATGGCTACACCTTC. Protein: CASCLKADYGYTF.

This chain uses TRBV27 with TRBJ2-1, with D possibly being TRBD2 (5 bases). This CDR3 contains 13 residues. The germline V gene has CDR1 MNHEY and CDR2 SMNVEV (reference sequence). Trimming shortened V by 2 bases and J by 8 bases, and 10 bases separated the two germline ends. The CDR3 loop reads CASSLRGGHEQFF. CDR3 DNA sequence: TGTGCCAGCAGTTTACGTGGAGGACATGAGCAGTTCTTC.

The count of this clone is one. The chain's CDR3 is CASSEVRVQYF. CDR3 nucleotides: TGTGCCAGCAGTGAAGTGAGAGTACAGTACTTC. The rearrangement links TRBV25-1 to TRBJ2-7; D is unclear. V lost 2 bases and J 10 bases, leaving 9 bases between the germline ends. Germline V gene sequence: CDR1 MGHDK, CDR2 SYGVNS. This CDR3 comprises 11 residues.

This clone was seen only a few times. The chain recombines TRBV19 with TRBJ1-1; D is unclear. V was cut by 7 bases and J by 7 bases, with 10 bases left in between. In germline, CDR1 is LNHDA, CDR2 SQIVND (reference sequence). This CDR3 has 11 residues. CDR3 sequence (DNA): TGTGCCAGTAAATTTTCGAGTGAAGCTTTCTTT. This codes for CASKFSSEAFF.

The CDR3 bases are TGTGCCAGCAGCTCGACGCAGGGGTGGGACTATGGCTACACCTTC. Translated: CASSSTQGWDYGYTF. The rearrangement joins TRBV7-9 to TRBJ1-2, with D possibly TRBD1 on 6 matching bases. V lost 4 bases and J lost 3, with 15 bases in between. This CDR3 contains 15 residues. Germline assignment: CDR1 SEHNR and CDR2 FQNEAQ (reference sequence).

The chain joins TRBV7-2 to TRBJ2-5; no reliable D call. With 1 base removed from V and 5 bases from J, the gap between germline ends came to 5 bases. This CDR3 comprises 12 residues. Germline V gene sequence: CDR1 SGHTA, CDR2 FQGNSA. The CDR3 loop is CASSLGRETQYF. Written as DNA, the CDR3 is TGTGCCAGCAGCTTAGGGCGGGAGACCCAGTACTTC.

The V gene is TRBV5-1, the J gene TRBJ1-5; no firm D call. Germline loops: CDR1 SGHRS, CDR2 YFSETQ. The CDR3 covers 13 residues. The ends were cut back, 0 bases at V and 5 bases at J, with 6 bases in the middle. CDR3 nucleotide sequence: TGCGCCAGCAGCTTGGAAGCCGATCAGCCCCAGCATTTT. It specifies CASSLEADQPQHF.